A single sample is the source of the 20 T cell receptor beta chains below, sequenced in a study of cytomegalovirus exposure and HLA in healthy donors. The study ran its PCR with 60 Vbeta and 13 Jbeta primers. Only in-frame clones appear in the TCRdb table, and some are missing; sequencing was by immunoSEQ multiplex PCR. The sample lists some 170,000 clones; around 80% were seen once. Sequenced material: PBMCs. The origin of the receptors is a woman aged 55-75 years in good health and CMV-seropositive.

The J gene is TRBJ1-3, the V gene TRBV30; 8 bases are shared with TRBD1. V was clipped by 2 bases and J by 16 bases; unmatched bases: 13. Germline V gene sequence: CDR1 GTSNPN, CDR2 SVGIG (reference sequence). The CDR3 consists of 13 residues. CDR3 in DNA: TGTGCCTGGAGTCCGGACAGGGAGAGGTGGGGGTATTTT. Translating gives CAWSPDRERWGYF. Looking up the rest from reference TRBV30 and TRBJ1-3 gives the full variable domain: SQTIHQWPATLVQPVGSPLSLECTVEGTSNPNLYWYRQAAGRGLQLLFYSVGIGQISSEVPQNLSASRPQDRQFILSSKKLLLSDSGFYLCAWSPDRERWGYFGEGSWLTVV.

The V and J genes are TRBV27 and TRBJ1-2, with D unclear. This CDR3 has 16 amino acids. The germline CDR1 and CDR2 sequences are MNHEY and SMNVEV (reference sequence). The germline V and J ends were trimmed by 5 bases and 0 bases, with 16 bases remaining between them. In DNA form, the CDR3 reads TGTGCCAGCAGTCCCTCCGGGCGGGGAGCTAACTATGGCTACACCTTC. As protein: CASSPSGRGANYGYTF.

Concerning this clone itself: Additional DNA sequences in this sample encode the identical CDR3. The chain joins TRBV5-6 to TRBJ1-1; no reliable D call. Trimming left V 0 bases short and J 14 bases short, with 17 bases between. The germline V gene encodes CDR1 SGHDT and CDR2 YYEEEE. The CDR3 length is 13 residues. CDR3 loop: CASSLGTFGLSFF. For the CDR3, the DNA is TGTGCCAGCAGCTTGGGAACTTTCGGACTATCGTTCTTT.

This rearrangement joins TRBV29-1 to TRBJ2-6; 9 positions match TRBD1. Germline V gene data show CDR1 as SQVTM and CDR2 as ANQGSEA. After removal of 4 bases from V and 1 base from J, the junction contained 11 bases not matched to a gene. The CDR3 contains 18 residues. The CDR3 nucleotides read TGCAGCGTTGCGGTAGGCACGGGACAGGGATCTGGGGCCAACGTCCTGACTTTC. Translating it yields CSVAVGTGQGSGANVLTF.

The chain links TRBV4-1 to TRBJ1-2, with a tentative D call TRBD1 (5 bases). Trimming took 2 bases from V and 7 from J, leaving 17 bases between them. Germline V lookup: CDR1 MGHRA, CDR2 YSYEKL. The CDR3 loop spans 15 amino acids. The CDR3 spells CASSQWVQGESGYTF. In DNA, the CDR3 is TGCGCCAGCAGCCAATGGGTCCAGGGTGAATCTGGCTACACCTTC.

This clone was picked up one time. V is TRBV5-4 and J is TRBJ2-7; D may be TRBD2 (6 bases). Looked up from germline, CDR1 is SGHNT and CDR2 is YYREEE (reference sequence). This CDR3 spans 13 amino acids. V was pared by 2 bases and J by 3 bases, with 9 bases between. The CDR3: CASSFRGNYEQYF. DNA of the CDR3: TGTGCCAGCAGCTTTCGGGGGAACTACGAGCAGTACTTC.

The rearrangement joins TRBV19 to TRBJ2-5; D is perhaps TRBD1 (5 bases). The V gene lost 1 base and the J gene lost 0 bases, with 6 bases spanning the gap. This CDR3 contains 14 residues. Germline CDR1 is LNHDA and CDR2 is SQIVND (reference sequence). CDR3 amino acids: CASSIGTNQETQYF. The CDR3 DNA is TGTGCCAGTAGTATAGGGACAAACCAAGAGACCCAGTACTTC. The variable domain in full, completed from reference TRBV19 and TRBJ2-5, reads DGGITQSPKYLFRKEGQNVTLSCEQNLNHDAMYWYRQDPGQGLRLIYYSQIVNDFQKGDIAEGYSVSREKKESFPLTVTSAQKNPTAFYLCASSIGTNQETQYFGPGTRLLVL.

V gene TRBV7-9 combines with J gene TRBJ1-1; no clear D. CDR3 length: 15 residues. Germline CDR1 reads SEHNR; CDR2 reads FQNEAQ (reference sequence). V lost 4 bases and J lost 3, with 15 bases in between. CDR3 in amino acids: CASSYPDGKHTEAFF. Written as DNA, the CDR3 is TGTGCCAGCAGCTATCCCGACGGGAAACACACTGAAGCTTTCTTT.

This clone came up once. The chain is built from TRBV19 and TRBJ2-2; TRBD2 is a possible D gene (6 bases). CDR1 and CDR2 from the germline V gene are LNHDA and SQIVND (reference sequence). This CDR3 has 15 amino acids. The V and J ends lost 3 bases and 7 bases respectively, with 15 bases between them. CDR3 loop: CASSMGGVGVGELFF. The DNA for the CDR3 is TGTGCCAGTAGTATGGGGGGAGTGGGAGTCGGGGAGCTGTTTTTT. Looking up the rest from reference TRBV19 and TRBJ2-2 gives the full variable domain: DGGITQSPKYLFRKEGQNVTLSCEQNLNHDAMYWYRQDPGQGLRLIYYSQIVNDFQKGDIAEGYSVSREKKESFPLTVTSAQKNPTAFYLCASSMGGVGVGELFFGEGSRLTVL.

This chain links TRBV6-5 with TRBJ1-1; D is uncertain. Germline loops: CDR1 MNHEY, CDR2 SVGAGI. The V gene lost 2 bases and the J gene lost 3 bases, with 7 bases spanning the gap. The CDR3 has 13 amino acids. CDR3 bases: TGTGCCAGCAGTTACATCATCCACACTGAAGCTTTCTTT. Translated, it gives CASSYIIHTEAFF.

Only one count was recorded for this clone. The rearrangement joins TRBV10-1 to TRBJ2-1, with a tentative D call TRBD2 (6 bases). V dropped 4 bases and J dropped 6 bases, with 13 bases sitting between them. The CDR3 totals 14 residues. Germline loops: CDR1 WNHNN, CDR2 SYGVQD (reference sequence). The CDR3 here is CASSGGTQGNEQFF. CDR3 coding DNA: TGCGCCAGCAGTGGCGGGACTCAGGGCAATGAGCAGTTCTTC.

V is TRBV11-2 and J is TRBJ1-2, with 10 nucleotides matching TRBD1. Per the germline V gene, CDR1 is SGHAT and CDR2 is FQNNGV. This CDR3 contains 16 residues. The V and J ends lost 1 base and 7 bases, in that order; junction bases with no gene match: 9. The CDR3 sequence: CASSLVRDRGFRGYTF. The CDR3 DNA reads as TGTGCCAGCAGCTTAGTCCGGGACAGGGGTTTTCGTGGCTACACCTTC.

This chain's CDR3 is CASSRGQLNYGYTF. The CDR3 coding sequence is TGTGCCAGCAGCCGGGGACAGTTGAACTATGGCTACACCTTC. J is TRBJ1-2 and V is TRBV7-2; 7 positions match TRBD1. This CDR3 region has 14 residues. Per the germline V gene, CDR1 is SGHTA and CDR2 is FQGNSA. J was trimmed by 2 bases and V by 5 bases; bases with no gene match: 5.

This clone was recorded a few times. J is TRBJ1-5 and V is TRBV19, with 9 bases aligning to TRBD1. Per the germline V gene, CDR1 is LNHDA and CDR2 is SQIVND (reference sequence). Germline trimming cut 6 bases from V and 3 bases from J; bases unmatched to any gene: 9. The CDR3 covers 16 residues. The DNA of the CDR3 is TGTGCCAGTAGGCCCGGGACAGGGAGCATCAATCAGCCCCAGCATTTT. It is translated as CASRPGTGSINQPQHF.

The V call is TRBV5-3, the J call TRBJ2-1, with 12 bases identical to TRBD2. TRBV5-3 is identified as an open reading frame with a role that is uncertain. The CDR3 runs to 16 residues. Trimming cost V 4 bases and J 2 bases; bases outside gene matches: 4. The CDR3, as DNA: TGTGCCAGAAGCGTCGGACTAGCGGGGCCCTACAATGAGCAGTTCTTC. Its protein is CARSVGLAGPYNEQFF.

This clone has a handful of counts. The chain links TRBV7-3 to TRBJ2-6; 7 nucleotides align to TRBD1. Trimming took 2 bases from V and 1 from J; bases not matched to a gene: 8. This CDR3 contains 18 residues. Germline V CDR1 and CDR2: SGHTA, FQGTGA. The CDR3 loop is CASSLGPAGGSGANVLTF. CDR3 DNA sequence: TGTGCCAGCAGCTTAGGACCGGCAGGGGGTTCTGGGGCCAACGTCCTGACTTTC.

This clone was counted a few times. The rearrangement joins TRBV9 to TRBJ2-5; TRBD2 matches at 7 bases. The CDR3 is 14 residues long. Germline V lookup: CDR1 SGDLS, CDR2 YYNGEE. The junction had 8 bases not matched to a gene; V was cut back by 6 bases and J by 3 bases. The CDR3: CASTTGTNEETQYF. CDR3 DNA sequence: TGTGCCAGCACCACCGGGACTAACGAAGAGACCCAGTACTTC.

The chain carries TRBV2 and TRBJ2-1; 7 bases line up with TRBD1. The germline V gene encodes CDR1 SNHLY and CDR2 FYNNEI. The CDR3 sequence is 12 residues long. The junction had 4 bases not matched to a gene; V was cut back by 9 bases and J by 5 bases. CDR3 in DNA: TGTGCCAGAGCAGGGGGAGACAATGAGCAGTTCTTC. This sequence encodes CARAGGDNEQFF.

V usage is TRBV29-1 and J usage is TRBJ2-7; TRBD2 aligns across 13 bases. Germline CDR1 and CDR2: SQVTM and ANQGSEA. The junction had 4 bases not matched to a gene; V was cut back by 6 bases and J by 2 bases. This CDR3 region has 14 residues. The CDR3 bases are TGCAGCGTCGCCGGGACTAGCGGGACCTACGAGCAGTACTTC. Translated: CSVAGTSGTYEQYF.

This clone came up a few times. J is TRBJ1-4 and V is TRBV19, with no clear D. V shed 5 bases and J shed 6 bases, with 10 bases lying between them. The CDR3 is 13 residues long. Per germline, CDR1 LNHDA and CDR2 SQIVND (reference sequence). The CDR3 coding sequence is TGTGCCAGTAGTTCCCTCCGGGATGAAAAACTGTTTTTT. Protein sequence: CASSSLRDEKLFF.